These 29 T cell receptor beta chains share one sample of origin, sequenced in a study of blood T cell repertoires in COVID-19. The repertoire was sequenced with immunoSEQ multiplex PCR; TCRdb's copy has only in-frame clones and lacks some. The sample lists some 60,000 clones, about 85% occurring once. Sequencing was done on a sample of peripheral blood. These TCRs come from a woman older than 75 with acute or convalescent COVID-19.

The chain has TRBV2 and TRBJ2-1, with 7 bases fitting TRBD1. The CDR3 extends over 16 amino acids. J gave up 7 bases and V 2 bases, and 11 bases lay outside the gene matches. Germline V lookup: CDR1 SNHLY, CDR2 FYNNEI. CDR3 sequence reads: CASSEMVGRGSNEQFF. The CDR3 DNA is TGTGCCAGCAGTGAAATGGTGGGCAGGGGGTCAAATGAGCAGTTCTTC.

The chain carries TRBV9 and TRBJ2-7; 8 nucleotides agree with TRBD1. With V trimmed by 4 bases and J by 5 bases, 5 bases remained unmatched. The CDR3 is 13 amino acids. The V gene's germline CDR1 is SGDLS and CDR2 YYNGEE. CDR3 in DNA: TGTGCCAGCAGCCCTGGACAGGGAGACGAGCAGTACTTC. It translates to CASSPGQGDEQYF.

The chain uses TRBV28 and TRBJ1-5; the match to TRBD1 covers 8 bases. In germline, CDR1 is MDHEN, CDR2 SYDVKM. There are 17 residues in the CDR3. V gave up 5 bases and J gave up 0 bases; unmatched junction bases: 9. The CDR3 nucleotides read TGTGCCAGCAGTACCGGGACAGGAAAACTTAGCAATCAGCCCCAGCATTTT. The encoded protein is CASSTGTGKLSNQPQHF.

The V and J genes are TRBV7-9 and TRBJ2-3; 7 nucleotides line up with TRBD1. The length of the CDR3 is 15 residues. Germline V gene sequence: CDR1 SEHNR, CDR2 FQNEAQ (reference sequence). The V segment lost 2 bases and the J segment 2 bases; nucleotides outside the gene matches: 4. The CDR3 loop is CASSLKTGVTDTQYF. The CDR3 nucleotides are TGTGCCAGCAGCTTAAAAACAGGGGTCACAGATACGCAGTATTTT.

V is TRBV19 and J is TRBJ1-4; D is perhaps TRBD1 (5 bases). Per germline, CDR1 LNHDA and CDR2 SQIVND (reference sequence). V lost 4 bases and J lost 0, with 9 bases in between. This CDR3 is built from 15 residues. Here the CDR3 reads CASSRGLATNEKLFF. In DNA form, the CDR3 reads TGTGCCAGTAGTAGGGGACTGGCAACTAATGAAAAACTGTTTTTT.

The chain carries TRBV7-9 and TRBJ1-2; 8 bases fit TRBD1. CDR3 length: 13 amino acids. J was trimmed by 8 bases and V by 3 bases; bases with no gene match: 5. Germline V lookup: CDR1 SEHNR, CDR2 FQNEAQ (reference sequence). This CDR3 is CASSLDRVGGYTF. CDR3 coding DNA: TGTGCCAGCAGCTTGGACAGGGTCGGCGGCTACACCTTC.

V and J are TRBV19 and TRBJ2-7, with 11 bases lining up with TRBD1. V lost 6 bases to trimming and J lost 3 bases; unmatched junction nucleotides: 7. The CDR3 spans 15 residues. Per germline, CDR1 LNHDA and CDR2 SQIVND (reference sequence). CDR3 sequence: CASSTGTGGFYEQYF. The CDR3 DNA reads as TGTGCCAGTAGCACCGGGACAGGGGGTTTCTACGAGCAGTACTTC.

The CDR3, as DNA: TGTGCCAGCAGCCAACAGGGGAGAAACTATGGCTACACCTTC. This codes for CASSQQGRNYGYTF. This sequence joins TRBV7-2 and TRBJ1-2; TRBD1 agrees at 7 bases. Germline CDR1 is SGHTA and CDR2 is FQGNSA. The CDR3 has 14 amino acids. The V segment lost 5 bases and the J segment 2 bases; nucleotides outside the gene matches: 5.

This chain joins TRBV28 and TRBJ1-6; 8 bases match TRBD1. The V gene's germline CDR1 is MDHEN and CDR2 SYDVKM. The CDR3 has 14 residues. Trimming took 3 bases from V and 9 from J; bases not matched to a gene: 4. The CDR3 DNA reads as TGTGCCAGCAGTTTGGACAGGGTGATTTCACCCCTCCACTTT. Translated: CASSLDRVISPLHF.

J is TRBJ1-2 and V is TRBV27; the match to TRBD1 covers 9 bases. The CDR3 has 13 amino acids. In germline, CDR1 is MNHEY, CDR2 SMNVEV (reference sequence). The trim removed 6 bases at V and 7 bases at J, leaving 6 bases unmatched. CDR3 in amino acids: CASSLTGGGGYTF. The CDR3 region has the DNA TGTGCCAGCAGCCTCACAGGGGGCGGTGGCTACACCTTC.

This clone has a handful of counts. The rearrangement joins TRBV5-1 to TRBJ2-3; D gene ambiguous. V shed 4 bases and J shed 5 bases, with 5 bases lying between them. Looked up from germline, CDR1 is SGHRS and CDR2 is YFSETQ. The CDR3 is 11 residues long. CDR3 residues: CASSLIDTQYF. The DNA for the CDR3 is TGCGCCAGCAGCCTAATAGATACGCAGTATTTT.

The chain carries TRBV29-1 and TRBJ2-1; 15 nucleotides line up with TRBD2. This CDR3 is 14 amino acids long. Trimming at V came to 7 bases and at J to 11 bases, leaving 9 bases not matched to a gene. Germline values: CDR1 SQVTM, CDR2 ANQGSEA. This CDR3 is CSDDRTSGGAKQFF. In nucleotides, the CDR3 is TGCAGCGACGATAGGACTAGCGGGGGGGCGAAGCAGTTCTTC.

The chain employs TRBV7-9 and TRBJ2-2; no definite D call. V was trimmed by 3 bases and J by 8 bases, leaving 10 bases between them. Germline lookup yields CDR1 SEHNR and CDR2 FQNEAQ (reference sequence). This CDR3 is 13 amino acids long. DNA for the CDR3: TGTGCCAGCAGCTTCGGTCACCGGGGGGAGCTGTTTTTT. It yields the protein CASSFGHRGELFF.

On this clone itself: It is likely a read error, because the conserved phenylalanine at the end of the CDR3 is missing. The DNA is left out, because the CDR3 cannot be placed on it with certainty; the CDR3 is given as TCRdb lists it. The chain combines TRBV12-2 with TRBJ2-7; the tabulated D call, TRBD2, remains unverified against the DNA. TRBV12-2 is a recognized pseudogene. The length of the CDR3 is 11 amino acids, counting both ends. The CDR3 spells CASRSALYGGH.

V usage is TRBV28 and J usage is TRBJ2-7; D might be TRBD1 (6 bases). There are 14 residues in the CDR3. Germline CDR1 MDHEN, CDR2 SYDVKM. The germline V and J ends were trimmed by 2 bases and 2 bases, with 10 bases remaining between them. CDR3 bases: TGTGCCAGCAGTTTAACCCAGGGGACCTACGAGCAGTACTTC. Its protein product is CASSLTQGTYEQYF.

The chain is built from TRBV11-2 and TRBJ1-4; no definite D call. CDR1 is SGHAT, CDR2 FQNNGV, per germline. The CDR3 sequence is 13 residues long. V shed 2 bases and J shed 8 bases, with 9 bases lying between them. The CDR3 loop is CASSLIPGEKLFF. CDR3 bases: TGTGCCAGCAGCTTAATCCCGGGAGAAAAACTGTTTTTT.

This chain links TRBV7-2 with TRBJ1-3; unclear D gene. The germline V gene encodes CDR1 SGHTA and CDR2 FQGNSA. The CDR3 is 12 residues long. V was clipped by 2 bases and J by 4 bases, with 3 bases between them. The CDR3 sequence is CASSLQGNTIYF. The CDR3 DNA sequence: TGTGCCAGCAGCTTACAGGGAAACACCATATATTTT.

A single count supports this clone. This chain links TRBV5-6 with TRBJ2-3, with TRBD2 matching over 8 bases. Losses at the gene ends were 4 bases for V and 7 bases for J; bases not matched to a gene: 11. From germline, CDR1 is SGHDT and CDR2 YYEEEE. This CDR3 contains 15 residues. The CDR3 sequence: CASSGMIAGPHTQYF. For the CDR3, the DNA is TGTGCCAGCAGCGGGATGATAGCGGGACCACATACGCAGTATTTT.

This rearrangement joins TRBV28 to TRBJ2-5; D is uncertain. The germline V gene has CDR1 MDHEN and CDR2 SYDVKM. The CDR3 length is 14 residues. Trimming took 6 bases from V and 2 from J, leaving 13 bases between them. CDR3 sequence: CASSPGLVQETQYF. The CDR3 DNA follows: TGTGCCAGCAGCCCGGGTCTTGTACAAGAGACCCAGTACTTC.

The J gene is TRBJ1-2, the V gene TRBV6-5, with 8 bases aligning to TRBD1. The germline V gene has CDR1 MNHEY and CDR2 SVGAGI. The CDR3 contains 14 residues. The J segment lost 4 bases and the V segment lost 6 bases, leaving 7 bases of the junction unmatched. DNA of the CDR3: TGTGCCAGCAGGGGTACGACAGGGGTCTATGGCTACACCTTC. Translation: CASRGTTGVYGYTF.

This chain connects TRBV13 to TRBJ2-5, with 12 bases fitting TRBD2. The CDR3 is 15 residues long. Trimming cost V 3 bases and J 5 bases; bases outside gene matches: 4. Germline V gene data show CDR1 as PRHDT and CDR2 as FYEKMQ (reference sequence). CDR3 in amino acids: CASSLASGGVETQYF. As DNA, the CDR3 is TGTGCCAGCAGCTTGGCTAGCGGGGGGGTCGAGACCCAGTACTTC.

This clone was detected only once. V usage is TRBV27 and J usage is TRBJ1-5, with D tentatively TRBD1 (5 bases). Trimming took off 8 bases at V and 7 bases at J, with 15 bases between the two ends. The CDR3 runs to 13 residues. In germline, CDR1 is MNHEY, CDR2 SMNVEV (reference sequence). The CDR3 region has the DNA TGTGCCAGCGGTTGGGGGGATAGGCAGCCCCAGCATTTT. This gives the protein CASGWGDRQPQHF.

The CDR3 sequence is CASSQDSASHYGYTF. The CDR3 bases are TGTGCCAGCAGCCAAGATAGCGCTTCGCACTATGGCTACACCTTC. The J gene is TRBJ1-2, the V gene TRBV14; D not resolved. Germline CDR1 reads SGHDN; CDR2 reads FVKESK. The CDR3 contains 15 residues. The germline V and J ends were trimmed by 0 bases and 3 bases, with 11 bases remaining between them. Combining the CDR3 with reference TRBV14 and TRBJ1-2 gives the whole variable domain EAGVTQFPSHSVIEKGQTVTLRCDPISGHDNLYWYRRVMGKEIKFLLHFVKESKQDESGMPNNRFLAERTGGTYSTLKVQPAELEDSGVYFCASSQDSASHYGYTFGSGTRLTVV.

This chain joins TRBV7-6 and TRBJ2-1; no clear D. Germline CDR1 and CDR2: SGHVS and FNYEAQ. This CDR3 comprises 15 residues. The ends were cut back, 1 base at V and 0 bases at J, with 7 bases in the middle. The CDR3: CASSLGDFSYNEQFF. CDR3 coding DNA: TGTGCCAGCAGCTTAGGCGACTTCTCCTACAATGAGCAGTTCTTC.

The V gene is TRBV5-1, the J gene TRBJ1-2; D perhaps matches TRBD1 (5 bases). CDR1 and CDR2 (germline): SGHRS, YFSETQ. The CDR3 spans 14 residues. V was pared by 2 bases and J by 7 bases, with 15 bases between. CDR3 sequence: CASSFSTAGSGYTF. DNA for the CDR3: TGCGCCAGCAGCTTCTCGACAGCGGGAAGTGGCTACACCTTC.

The rearrangement uses TRBV30 and TRBJ1-1; D remains ambiguous. Germline V gene sequence: CDR1 GTSNPN, CDR2 SVGIG (reference sequence). V was cut by 1 base and J by 1 base, with 7 bases left in between. This CDR3 has 13 amino acids. The CDR3 loop is CAWSGRGNTEAFF. The DNA for the CDR3 is TGTGCCTGGAGTGGACGAGGGAACACTGAAGCTTTCTTT.

V is TRBV6-5 and J is TRBJ2-7, with 14 positions matching TRBD2. The CDR3 length is 14 residues. The germline V gene encodes CDR1 MNHEY and CDR2 SVGAGI. The junction had 5 bases not matched to a gene; V was cut back by 6 bases and J by 7 bases. CDR3 protein: CASRGTSGSREQYF. The DNA of the CDR3 is TGTGCCAGCAGGGGGACTAGCGGGAGTCGGGAGCAGTACTTC.

The chain is built from TRBV28 and TRBJ1-5; the D gene is possibly TRBD1 (6 bases). Trimming removed 6 bases from V and 15 bases from J, with 15 bases in between. This CDR3 is built from 11 residues. Germline V gives CDR1 MDHEN, CDR2 SYDVKM. As DNA, the CDR3 is TGTGCCAGCAGCCTAACAGGGCATCGGCATTTT. It translates to CASSLTGHRHF.

The chain combines TRBV7-3 with TRBJ1-5; D is unresolved. This CDR3 contains 13 residues. The germline V gene encodes CDR1 SGHTA and CDR2 FQGTGA. The V end was cut by 0 bases, the J end by 7 bases, with 7 bases between. CDR3 sequence (DNA): TGTGCCAGCAGCTTAACGTACGGGCAGCCCCAGCATTTT. Protein sequence: CASSLTYGQPQHF.